This T cell receptor beta chain came from a study of OX40 agonist ivuxolimab in advanced cancers. About the investigation overall: The costimulatory receptor OX40 (CD134) was targeted by ivuxolimab, a fully human IgG2 agonistic monoclonal antibody. Intravenous ivuxolimab was administered to patients every 2 weeks at six dose levels: 0.01, 0.1, 0.3, 1.5, 3 and 10 mg/kg. Of the 50 or so patients in dose escalation, about 20 had hepatocellular carcinoma, roughly 15 had melanoma, 9 had renal cell carcinoma and 9 had head and neck cancer. The dose-escalation cohort was 82.7% male with a mean age of approximately 60 years, ranging from roughly 23 to 79. Prior anti-PD-1, anti-PD-L1 or anti-CTLA-4 therapy was permitted, and 30% to 45% of dose-escalation patients had received checkpoint inhibitors. Partial responses were achieved by three dose-escalation patients, of whom one had hepatocellular carcinoma and two had cutaneous melanoma. The purpose of peripheral TCRbeta sequencing was to test whether ivuxolimab changed TCR sequence diversity and led to clonal T-cell expansion. The paper reports the monotherapy dose-escalation portion (N of about 50 patients) of the phase I ivuxolimab trial.

Genomic DNA was isolated from the sorted cells so that the TCRbeta CDR3 region could be sequenced. The immunoSEQ Assay was used to sequence the TCRbeta CDR3 regions. TCRdb limited this immuneACCESS table to in-frame rearrangements with V and J called. A share of clones is missing; checked studies link under half to unresolved V genes, and the rest is unexplained. The sample has approximately 50,000 clones on record, roughly 86% of them singletons. The ten largest account for 0.85% to 1.1% of the sample. Note on this clone: It has no known antigen specificity. Per-nucleotide qualities are absent, and no much larger clonotype sits a single base away.

The CDR3, cysteine through phenylalanine, is 15 amino acids long. Solely the CDR3 DNA is kept, with 45 bases framed from the first base. Between the V and J ends, shortened by 4 bases and 4 bases respectively, the junction contains 16 bases. CDR1 and CDR2 are drawn from the germline V gene: SGHAT, FQNNGV. General conclusions and limits of the study: In the 0.1-3.0 mg/kg groups, partial responders had among the lowest normalized peripheral clonal expansion, particularly in CD8+ T cells. After ivuxolimab, expanded clones were on average more numerous among CD8+ T cells than among CD4+ T cells. Low levels of normalized T-cell clonal expansion were also seen in some patients who did not respond. Antigen specificity was not determined for the clonally expanded peripheral T cells. At doses of 0.1 to 3.0 mg/kg, clonal expansion of both CD4+ and CD8+ blood T cells was observed from baseline to week 6.

The trial excluded patients who had a history of autoimmune disease or who were on systemic immunosuppression. Peripheral blood for TCR sequencing was collected from all dose cohorts at baseline, on cycle 4 day 1, and on cycle 7 day 1. Samples were obtained from an open-label, multicenter, first-in-human phase I dose-escalation trial of ivuxolimab. Adults with locally advanced or metastatic head and neck squamous cell, hepatocellular, melanoma or renal cell carcinoma were enrolled in the trial. Before TCR sequencing, CD4+ T cells and CD8+ T cells from peripheral blood were sorted into separate populations.

The receptor was derived from an adult with an advanced solid tumor such as melanoma, head and neck, liver or kidney cancer. The chain is encoded by TRBV11-2 joined to TRBJ1-2; TRBD1 is possibly the D segment (5 matching bases). The specimen comprised CD4+ or CD8+ T cells sorted from blood, sampled in a trial of the OX40 agonist ivuxolimab. The DNA sequence is given as TGTGCCAGCAGCTCGATTCGGAAGGGGCCCTATGGCTACACCTTC. This sequence encodes CASSSIRKGPYGYTF.